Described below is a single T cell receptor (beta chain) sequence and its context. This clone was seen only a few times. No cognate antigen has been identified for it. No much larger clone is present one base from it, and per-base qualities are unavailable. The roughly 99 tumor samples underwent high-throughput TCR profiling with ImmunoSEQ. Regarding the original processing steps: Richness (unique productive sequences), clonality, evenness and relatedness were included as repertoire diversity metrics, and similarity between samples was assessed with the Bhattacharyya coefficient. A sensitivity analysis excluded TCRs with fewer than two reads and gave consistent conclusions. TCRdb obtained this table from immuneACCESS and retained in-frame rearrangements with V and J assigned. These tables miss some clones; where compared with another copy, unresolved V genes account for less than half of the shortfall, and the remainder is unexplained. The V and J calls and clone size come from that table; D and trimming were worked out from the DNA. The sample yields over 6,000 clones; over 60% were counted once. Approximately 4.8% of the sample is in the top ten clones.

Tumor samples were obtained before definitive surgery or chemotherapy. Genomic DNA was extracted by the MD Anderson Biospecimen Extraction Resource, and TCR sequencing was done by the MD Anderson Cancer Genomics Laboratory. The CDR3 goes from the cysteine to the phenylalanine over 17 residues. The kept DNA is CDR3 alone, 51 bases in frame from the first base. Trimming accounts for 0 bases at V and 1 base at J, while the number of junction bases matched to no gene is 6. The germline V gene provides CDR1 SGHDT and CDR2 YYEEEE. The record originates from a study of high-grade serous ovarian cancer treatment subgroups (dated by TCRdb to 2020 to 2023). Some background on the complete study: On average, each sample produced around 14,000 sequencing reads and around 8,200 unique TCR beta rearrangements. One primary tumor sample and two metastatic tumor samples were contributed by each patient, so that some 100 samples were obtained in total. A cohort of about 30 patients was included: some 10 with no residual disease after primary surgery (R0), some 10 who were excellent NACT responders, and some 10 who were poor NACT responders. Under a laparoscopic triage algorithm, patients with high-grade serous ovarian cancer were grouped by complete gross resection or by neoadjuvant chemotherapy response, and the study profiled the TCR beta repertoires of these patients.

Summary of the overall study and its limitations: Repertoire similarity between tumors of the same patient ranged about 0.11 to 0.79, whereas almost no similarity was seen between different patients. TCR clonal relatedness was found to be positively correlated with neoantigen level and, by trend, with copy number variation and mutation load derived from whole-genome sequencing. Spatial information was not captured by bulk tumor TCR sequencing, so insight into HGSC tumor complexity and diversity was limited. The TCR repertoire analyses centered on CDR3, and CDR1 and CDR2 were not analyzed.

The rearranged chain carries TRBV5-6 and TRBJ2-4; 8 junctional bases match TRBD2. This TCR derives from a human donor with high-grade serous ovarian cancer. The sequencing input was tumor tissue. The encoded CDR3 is CASSLAAGAVAKNIQYF. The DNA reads TGTGCCAGCAGCTTGGCAGCGGGGGCTGTGGCCAAAAACATTCAGTACTTC.